The TCR beta chain under discussion was sequenced for a study of human thymus T cells. General study findings and limits: Thymic and blood repertoires seemed to show skewed V and J gene use. Related research described thymic repertoires that were highly overlapping among unrelated individuals.

Thymic resections from corrective heart surgery supplied the tissue. Each of the donors was a healthy Finnish infant who was undergoing open corrective cardiac surgery for congenital heart defects. This CDR3 spans 11 amino acids. Trimming stripped 0 bases from V and 3 bases from J, with 0 bases between. The germline V gene has CDR1 SGHDT and CDR2 YYEEEE. Assay used: immunoSEQ multiplex PCR; TCRdb lists only in-frame clones, some missing. The profile shows some 130,000 clones, around 94% of them singletons. To note about this clone: Its target is unknown. The same CDR3 is also encoded by other DNA sequences in this sample.

The sequencing sample was made of thymus tissue. This receptor was taken from a boy in the first two years of life with a congenital heart defect but otherwise immunologically healthy. The rearrangement links TRBV5-6 to TRBJ2-5; D unresolved. The CDR3 DNA sequence: TGTGCCAGCAGCTTGGAAGAGACCCAGTACTTC. Its protein product is CASSLEETQYF.